This T cell receptor beta chain was profiled in a study of shared clonotypes between healthy human individuals. Study results and caveats: Generation probabilities were higher for clonotypes shared across all four sorted-subset donors than for unshared ones. Memory subsets generally showed smaller estimated richness than naive subsets did.

At deep level, the assay was performed. TCRdb's copy holds only in-frame clones and misses some; the assay was immunoSEQ multiplex PCR. The sample lists around 1.6 million clones; nearly 99% were seen once. Points on this clone: The antigen remains unidentified.

Nashville, Tennessee was home to all donors, who were Caucasian adults. Per germline, CDR1 SGHNT and CDR2 YYREEE (reference sequence). Trimming removed 0 bases from V and 8 bases from J, with 11 bases in between. This CDR3 is built from 13 residues. The rearrangement joins TRBV5-4 to TRBJ1-2, with unresolved D. Input material: naive CD4+ T cells sorted from blood. The subset denotes: CD45RA+ positively selected. This sequence originates from a man in his thirties or forties in good health. DNA for the CDR3: TGTGCCAGCAGCTTGGCCTCTCTTGGGGGCTACACCTTC. Its translation: CASSLASLGGYTF.